The 13 T cell receptor beta chains reported below all come from one sample, sequenced in a study of shared clonotypes between healthy human individuals. Using immunoSEQ multiplex PCR, the repertoire was profiled, and TCRdb retains in-frame clones only, with some absent. This table holds approximately 810,000 clones, 80% to 95% found once. CD8 cells classed as naive were CD45RO-negative and positively selected for CCR7, excluding terminally differentiated effector memory CD45RA+ cells. Sequencing was carried out using naive CD8+ T cells sorted from blood. These receptors originate from a young man in good health.

The J gene is TRBJ2-5, the V gene TRBV14; 7 nucleotides match TRBD1. CDR3 length equals 15 residues. Germline V gives CDR1 SGHDN, CDR2 FVKESK. The V and J ends lost 2 bases and 4 bases, in that order; junction bases with no gene match: 7. CDR3 DNA sequence: TGTGCCAGCAGCCAAACAACAGGGGTACGAGAGACCCAGTACTTC. Encoded protein: CASSQTTGVRETQYF.

As DNA, the CDR3 is TGTGCCAGTAGTCCGCGGGACACAGAGGGGACAGATACGCAGTATTTT. This translates into CASSPRDTEGTDTQYF. V usage is TRBV19 and J usage is TRBJ2-3, with D perhaps matching TRBD1 or TRBD2 (6 bases each). Per the germline V gene, CDR1 is LNHDA and CDR2 is SQIVND (reference sequence). V was trimmed by 5 bases and J by 3 bases, leaving 18 bases between them. The length of the CDR3 is 16 residues.

Details on this clone: The same CDR3 also results from other DNA sequences found in this sample. The chain combines TRBV2 with TRBJ2-7, with D hard to call. Per germline, CDR1 SNHLY and CDR2 FYNNEI. The CDR3 length is 11 residues. Trimming cost V 3 bases and J 6 bases, with 6 bases left between them. This CDR3 is CASSDLGEQYF. CDR3 coding DNA: TGTGCCAGCAGTGATCTGGGCGAGCAGTACTTC.

The V call is TRBV19, the J call TRBJ2-7; D possibly matches TRBD1 or TRBD2 (5 bases each). V lost 6 bases and J lost 2, with 17 bases in between. This CDR3 contains 15 residues. CDR1 is LNHDA, CDR2 SQIVND, per germline (reference sequence). The CDR3 nucleotides read TGTGCCAGTAGGTCTACCGGGACGGTACCCTACGAGCAGTACTTC. This translates into CASRSTGTVPYEQYF.

The V gene is TRBV9, the J gene TRBJ2-5; D is ambiguous. V gave up 0 bases and J gave up 2 bases, with 2 bases separating them. The V gene's germline CDR1 is SGDLS and CDR2 YYNGEE. CDR3 length equals 12 residues. CDR3 nucleotides: TGTGCCAGCAGCGTAGGTCAAGAGACCCAGTACTTC. Translated, it gives CASSVGQETQYF.

The chain couples TRBV27 to TRBJ2-3, with D unresolved. The germline V gene has CDR1 MNHEY and CDR2 SMNVEV (reference sequence). CDR3 size: 14 residues. V was clipped by 6 bases and J by 6 bases, with 16 bases between them. The CDR3 DNA reads TGTGCCAGCAGAGTTTGGGGTGGCATGGATACGCAGTATTTT. This codes for CASRVWGGMDTQYF.

The V gene is TRBV5-1, the J gene TRBJ2-7; 13 bases align to TRBD2. This CDR3 region has 16 residues. The ends lost 4 bases at V and 2 bases at J; junction bases unmatched: 6. Germline-derived CDR1 and CDR2 are SGHRS and YFSETQ. CDR3 sequence: CASSAGLAGFTYEQYF. Here the CDR3 DNA reads TGCGCCAGCAGCGCGGGACTAGCGGGGTTCACCTACGAGCAGTACTTC.

The count of this clone is one. This chain joins TRBV27 and TRBJ2-7; 7 positions match TRBD2. V was clipped by 3 bases and J by 6 bases; unmatched bases: 2. The germline gives CDR1 MNHEY, CDR2 SMNVEV (reference sequence). This CDR3 is built from 12 residues. CDR3 protein: CASSFGGVEQYF. As DNA, the CDR3 is TGTGCCAGCAGTTTTGGGGGGGTCGAGCAGTACTTC.

V is TRBV11-2 and J is TRBJ2-7; D not resolved. V shed 5 bases and J shed 8 bases, with 13 bases lying between them. The CDR3 consists of 12 residues. Germline lookup yields CDR1 SGHAT and CDR2 FQNNGV. CDR3 DNA: TGTGCCAGCAGCCTGTATCCCCTTCAGCAGTACTTC. Protein: CASSLYPLQQYF. Together with reference TRBV11-2 and TRBJ2-7, the CDR3 gives the full variable domain: EAGVAQSPRYKIIEKRQSVAFWCNPISGHATLYWYQQILGQGPKLLIQFQNNGVVDDSQLPKDRFSAERLKGVDSTLKIQPAKLEDSAVYLCASSLYPLQQYFGPGTRLTVT.

V and J are TRBV6-1 and TRBJ2-2, with D maybe TRBD1 (6 bases). Germline lookup yields CDR1 MNHNS and CDR2 SASEGT. Trimming took 6 bases from V and 0 from J, leaving 11 bases between them. There are 15 residues in the CDR3. The CDR3 sequence is CASSPGTTNTGELFF. The CDR3 DNA reads TGTGCCAGCAGCCCCGGGACAACGAACACCGGGGAGCTGTTTTTT.

This sequence joins TRBV11-2 and TRBJ2-7; possible D gene TRBD1, 5 bases. The CDR3 is made up of 13 amino acids. V lost 4 bases to trimming and J lost 5 bases, with 12 bases between them. Germline V lookup: CDR1 SGHAT, CDR2 FQNNGV. CDR3 nucleotides: TGTGCCAGCAGCTCCTCAGGGTTCCACGAGCAGTACTTC. Protein product: CASSSSGFHEQYF.

The chain is built from TRBV5-6 and TRBJ2-7; 9 positions match TRBD1. Looked up from germline, CDR1 is SGHDT and CDR2 is YYEEEE. The CDR3 length is 16 residues. The V segment lost 1 base and the J segment 4 bases; nucleotides outside the gene matches: 9. In DNA, the CDR3 is TGTGCCAGCAGCTTGTTCCTCGGGACAGGGTTTTACGAGCAGTACTTC. Translation: CASSLFLGTGFYEQYF.

V is TRBV5-1 and J is TRBJ2-5, with 13 bases that match TRBD2. Germline CDR1 SGHRS, CDR2 YFSETQ. The CDR3 has 16 residues. The J segment lost 4 bases and the V segment lost 7 bases, leaving 10 bases of the junction unmatched. The CDR3 sequence: CASRTSGSPGGETQYF. Here the CDR3 DNA reads TGCGCCAGCCGGACTAGCGGGAGCCCCGGGGGAGAGACCCAGTACTTC.